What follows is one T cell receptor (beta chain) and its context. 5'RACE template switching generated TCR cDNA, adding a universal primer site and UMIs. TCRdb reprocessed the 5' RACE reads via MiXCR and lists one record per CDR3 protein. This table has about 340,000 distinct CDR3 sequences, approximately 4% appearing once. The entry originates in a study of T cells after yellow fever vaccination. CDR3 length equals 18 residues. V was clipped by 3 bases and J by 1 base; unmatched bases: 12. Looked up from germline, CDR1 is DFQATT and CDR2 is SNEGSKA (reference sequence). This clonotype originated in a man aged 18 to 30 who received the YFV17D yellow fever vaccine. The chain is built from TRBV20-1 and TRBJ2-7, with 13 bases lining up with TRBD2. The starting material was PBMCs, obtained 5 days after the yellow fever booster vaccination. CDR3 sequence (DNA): TGCAGTGCTAGCGATAGGACTAGCGGGGGTATAAGGTCCTACGAGCAGTACTTC. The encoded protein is CSASDRTSGGIRSYEQYF.